This T cell receptor (beta chain) was documented in a study of T cell responses to AZD1222 COVID-19 vaccine (dated by TCRdb to the early 2020s). Broadly, across the study: TCR sequencing covered approximately 230 trial participants: 207 given two doses of AZD1222 and 26 given two doses of MenACWY control vaccine. Trial participants were enrolled into age subgroups of 18-55, 56-69 and 70-plus years, which contained 148, 28 and 57 TCR-sequenced participants, respectively.

CDR1 and CDR2, looked up from the germline V gene (reference sequence), are LNHDA and SQIVND. The CDR3, cysteine through phenylalanine, is 13 amino acids long. The entry retains the CDR3 DNA only, 39 bases that are in frame from base 1. What the authors observed across the whole study: No day 14 peak-response samples were available, so repertoires were characterized only after the peak T cell response. After two AZD1222 doses, spike-specific TCR breadth and depth were significantly higher than at day 0 and than in MenACWY recipients. Most participants were white British and females outnumbered males, and the authors suggested that clonal diversity may have been underestimated. The whole spike protein was spanned by vaccine-associated CD4 TCRs, and dominant responses were seen in regions 160-218 and 743-854. Only a handful of AZD1222 recipients were SARS-CoV-2 seropositive at baseline, limiting conclusions about previously exposed vaccinees. Nearly half of unique spike-specific TCRs reportedly recognized epitopes outside regions mutated in the B.1.351 and B.1.1.7 variants. In the small 56-69-year group, the increase in depth fell short of significance, most likely because of low power.

About this clone: The target of this receptor is not known. One end of the junction does not line up with germline, which may come from a read error.

The CDR3 regions of human TCRbeta chains were subjected to immunosequencing. As for the authors' bioinformatics: Repertoire TCRs were checked for matches against a reference library of SARS-CoV-2-specific TCRs that had been generated using the MIRA antigen-specificity platform. Breadth was defined as the fraction of unique TCRs that were SARS-CoV-2-associated. Depth was defined as the fraction of total T cells that were SARS-CoV-2-associated. Using the MIRA data, each spike-specific TCR was mapped to the spike region that the TCR reacts to and placed in a CD4 or CD8 class. Log10-transformed breadth and depth values were compared by one-way ANOVA with Sidak's multiple comparisons tests. The clones in this table, taken by TCRdb from immuneACCESS, are in-frame only. Not every clone is retained; where verified, under half of the shortfall comes from an unresolved V gene, and the cause of the rest is unknown. D and trimming were read from the DNA, whereas the V and J calls and clone size are those reported in that table. For this sample the table gives 100,000 to 150,000 clones, of which less than 95% were detected only once. Of the sample, approximately 4.5% falls within the top ten clones.

The time point label on this specimen signifies: baseline before first vaccination. The treatment or condition label, read with the paper, signifies: meningococcal conjugate vaccine given as trial control. Vaccinee samples were obtained from the UK trials COV001 and COV002, which included a single-blind randomized controlled phase 2/3 trial of AZD1222 (ChAdOx1 nCoV-19) in healthy adults. For TCRbeta chain sequencing, PBMC samples were collected from trial participants at day 0 and at day 28 after the second dose. The TCR sequence derives from an adult in good health. This chain joins TRBV19 to TRBJ1-1, with the D segment identity uncertain. The starting material was peripheral blood, obtained on day 0 of MenACWY control vaccination. The DNA sequence is given as TGTGCCAGTAGTAACCCTCCGGGAGACCAAAATCTCTTT. Its product reads: CASSNPPGDQNLF.